This T cell receptor (beta chain) originates from a study of shared T cell receptors in the human thymus. Libraries were prepared by immunoSEQ multiplex PCR; TCRdb keeps only in-frame clonotypes and omits some of them. Seen here are 640,000 or so clones, 87% observed once, and the top ten hold just under 0.0095%. Per the germline V gene, CDR1 is SGHTA and CDR2 is FQGNSA. The CDR3 extends over 17 amino acids. V lost 1 base to trimming and J lost 2 bases, with 16 bases between them. These data are also associated with another study on human thymus T cells. As reported in that work: Across thymic and blood repertoires, the usage of V and J genes appeared to be biased.

The sequence derives from a boy in the first two years of life with a congenital heart defect. This chain uses TRBV7-2 with TRBJ2-3, with TRBD1 as a possible D gene (5 bases). Sequenced material: thymocytes. CDR3 region: CASSLEGVLLLTDTQYF. Here the CDR3 DNA reads TGTGCCAGCAGCTTAGAAGGGGTCCTCCTTCTCACAGATACGCAGTATTTT.